Listed below are T cell receptor beta chains from one sample, sequenced in a study of CDR3 diversity in severe acne. MiXCR, applied by TCRdb to the PCR reads, yields one record per CDR3 protein. The sample includes some 90,000 distinct CDR3 sequences, about 48% seen only once; the top ten take about a tenth. Sequencing input: blood. Source of these receptors: a male donor in good health, serving as a control. The CDR3 runs from the conserved cysteine through the conserved F or W.

CDR3 protein: CASSLMGRLAGNTGELFF; J gene: TRBJ2-2; V gene: TRBV7-2
CDR3 protein: CATSDSRMTGRNTEAFF; J gene: TRBJ1-1; V gene: TRBV24-1
CDR3 protein: CASSLGSRSTDTQYF; J gene: TRBJ2-3; V gene: TRBV5-4
CDR3 protein: CSARAPEKGQNYGYTF; J gene: TRBJ1-2; V gene: TRBV20-1
CDR3 protein: CAAGGNYGYTF; J gene: TRBJ1-2; V gene: TRBV2
CDR3 protein: CASSGQPYSNQPQHF; J gene: TRBJ1-5; V gene: TRBV2
CDR3 protein: CSASGERETEAFF; J gene: TRBJ1-1; V gene: TRBV20-1
CDR3 protein: CASSPGGGRGGTQYF; J gene: TRBJ2-5; V gene: TRBV7-9
CDR3 protein: CASSGTGDLYGYTF; J gene: TRBJ1-2; V gene: TRBV7-9
CDR3 protein: CASSPGQGVGYTF; J gene: TRBJ1-2; V gene: TRBV7-9
CDR3 protein: CASVQVLSGNTIYF; J gene: TRBJ1-3; V gene: TRBV2
CDR3 protein: CASSLRRNNNQPQHF; J gene: TRBJ1-5; V gene: TRBV7-3
CDR3 protein: CASSEALPSYEQYF; J gene: TRBJ2-7; V gene: TRBV2
CDR3 protein: CASTVDNSAQPQHF; J gene: TRBJ1-5; V gene: TRBV19
CDR3 protein: CASSFVDVGEAFF; J gene: TRBJ1-1; V gene: TRBV7-9
CDR3 protein: CASSPWTSTGELFF; J gene: TRBJ2-2; V gene: TRBV5-1
CDR3 protein: CASSYSTGRGYEQYF; J gene: TRBJ2-7; V gene: TRBV6-5
CDR3 protein: CASSDRRGSYGYTF; J gene: TRBJ1-2; V gene: TRBV6-1
CDR3 protein: CSGQLLTLDTEAFF; J gene: TRBJ1-1; V gene: TRBV29-1
CDR3 protein: CASGQGRSEKLFF; J gene: TRBJ1-4; V gene: TRBV19
CDR3 protein: CASSPGVEQYF; J gene: TRBJ2-7; V gene: TRBV7-6
CDR3 protein: CASSEGRLNQPQHF; J gene: TRBJ1-5; V gene: TRBV2
CDR3 protein: CASSEAGGGTYGYTF; J gene: TRBJ1-2; V gene: TRBV6-1
CDR3 protein: CASSIGQFGGSYEQYF; J gene: TRBJ2-7; V gene: TRBV7-2
CDR3 protein: CASSVEGGGWGAF; J gene: TRBJ1-2; V gene: TRBV9
CDR3 protein: CASSPGTGAGGANVLTF; J gene: TRBJ2-6; V gene: TRBV7-2
CDR3 protein: CASSERTGSDGYTFGSGTQYF; J gene: TRBJ2-5; V gene: TRBV6-9
CDR3 protein: CASTGQGGGELLF; J gene: TRBJ2-2; V gene: TRBV2
CDR3 protein: CASSFGRVNTEAFF; J gene: TRBJ1-1; V gene: TRBV7-9
CDR3 protein: CASRAGTDYGYTF; J gene: TRBJ1-2; V gene: TRBV2
CDR3 protein: CSVGQVNRPQHF; J gene: TRBJ1-5; V gene: TRBV29-1
CDR3 protein: CASSLGTEAFF; J gene: TRBJ1-1; V gene: TRBV28
CDR3 protein: CATSGLAETDTQYF; J gene: TRBJ2-3; V gene: TRBV24-1
CDR3 protein: CSGQGGSTEAFF; J gene: TRBJ1-1; V gene: TRBV29-1
CDR3 protein: CASSLAGLSEAFF; J gene: TRBJ1-1; V gene: TRBV5-5
CDR3 protein: CSARPTGGANEKLFF; J gene: TRBJ1-4; V gene: TRBV20-1
CDR3 protein: CSVGANYGYTF; J gene: TRBJ1-2; V gene: TRBV29-1
CDR3 protein: CASSVGDGPFLVQPQHF; J gene: TRBJ1-5; V gene: TRBV7-2
CDR3 protein: CASSPRSGGSYEQYF; J gene: TRBJ2-7; V gene: TRBV9
CDR3 protein: CSVEGTPNTEAFF; J gene: TRBJ1-1; V gene: TRBV29-1
CDR3 protein: CASSLVTGTGTTGPHYEQYF; J gene: TRBJ2-7; V gene: TRBV7-8
CDR3 protein: CSASPRAGTDTQYF; J gene: TRBJ2-3; V gene: TRBV20-1
CDR3 protein: CASRRVLNYGYTF; J gene: TRBJ1-2; V gene: TRBV5-5
CDR3 protein: CASSHEAGGQPQHF; J gene: TRBJ1-5; V gene: TRBV7-9
CDR3 protein: CASSLAAGNEQFF; J gene: TRBJ2-1; V gene: TRBV5-1
CDR3 protein: CASSWGQGAGELFF; J gene: TRBJ2-2; V gene: TRBV5-4
CDR3 protein: CASSRVQQNYGYTF; J gene: TRBJ1-2; V gene: TRBV5-1
CDR3 protein: CASSLVGTADTDTQYF; J gene: TRBJ2-3; V gene: TRBV5-1
CDR3 protein: CAWSVYTYSGFSSYEQYF; J gene: TRBJ2-7; V gene: TRBV30